The subject of this entry is one T cell receptor beta chain. This entry is derived from a study of T cell changes during pregnancy in multiple sclerosis. Sequencing used immunoSEQ multiplex PCR; TCRdb keeps in-frame clones, though not all of them. The data hold 130,000 or so clones, with about 96% observed a single time. The CDR3 has 14 residues. The V gene end was trimmed by 4 bases and the J gene end by 3 bases; junction bases not matched to a gene: 4. Germline CDR1 reads MNHEY; CDR2 reads SMNVEV (reference sequence). This chain connects TRBV27 to TRBJ2-7; TRBD1 agrees at 9 bases. The specimen comprised peripheral blood, sampled after pregnancy. The TCR was taken from a female donor with multiple sclerosis, enrolled in a pregnancy study. CDR3 amino acids: CASSWGQGHYEQYF. Written as DNA, the CDR3 is TGTGCCAGCAGTTGGGGACAGGGACACTACGAGCAGTACTTC.